This record concerns one TCR beta chain sequence. Its target is not known. This sample was included in a study of OX40 agonist ivuxolimab in advanced cancers. Background on the study: Patients took ivuxolimab, an agonistic anti-OX40 (CD134) antibody. The patients received ivuxolimab by intravenous route every 2 weeks at 0.01 to 10 mg/kg. The group had a mean age of about 64 years, ranged from about 20 to 85, and was approximately 81% male. Study conclusions and caveats: Patients with a partial response at 0.1-3.0 mg/kg had among the lowest clonal expansion.

The germline V and J ends were trimmed by 1 base and 8 bases, with 11 bases remaining between them. This CDR3 contains 13 residues. Germline values: CDR1 SGHVS, CDR2 FQNEAQ. Assay used: immunoSEQ multiplex PCR; TCRdb lists only in-frame clones, some missing. The profile shows some 77,000 clones, about 86% of them singletons. The chain combines TRBV7-8 with TRBJ1-2, with a tentative D call TRBD1 (5 bases). Sequencing used CD4+ or CD8+ T cells sorted from blood, obtained in a trial of the OX40 agonist ivuxolimab. This sequence originates from an adult with an advanced solid tumor such as melanoma, head and neck, liver or kidney cancer. The CDR3 protein is CASSLGFDRGYTF. CDR3 coding DNA: TGTGCCAGCAGCTTAGGGTTTGACAGAGGCTACACCTTC.